The rows below give T cell receptor beta chains drawn from one sample of a study of cytomegalovirus exposure and HLA in healthy donors. The method was immunoSEQ multiplex PCR; TCRdb's version includes in-frame clones alone and lacks a portion of them. The top ten clones hold roughly a sixth of a sample with 210,000 or so clones, around 80% of them seen once. Sequencing used PBMCs. The source is a man aged 35 to 55 in good health and CMV-seronegative. Both conserved end residues are part of each CDR3. Expanded clones get a size class; other rows say once, few or many, or leave the size out.

clone_size j_call v_call cdr3_aa
NA TRBJ2-3 TRBV5-1 CASSLVSVSTDTQYF
NA TRBJ1-1 TRBV7-9 CASSWGDKTEAFF
NA TRBJ2-7 TRBV10-3 CAIKTGLAGGYEQYF
NA TRBJ1-5 TRBV2 CASRETGSNQPQHF
NA TRBJ2-2 TRBV7-8 CASSFSGGLTGELFF
NA TRBJ1-5 TRBV7-9 CASSRQGAGQPQHF
few TRBJ2-3 TRBV9 CASSVGEDTQYF
once TRBJ2-5 TRBV5-6 CASNPPDQETQYF
NA TRBJ1-1 TRBV5-4 CASSSAGVEAFF
NA TRBJ1-3 TRBV27 CASSMLPGQAPGNTIYF
NA TRBJ2-3 TRBV28 CASRLAGGRGDTQYF
NA TRBJ1-1 TRBV15 CATSRDLEGGVTEAFF
NA TRBJ1-1 TRBV30 CAWSVLGEHLNTEAFF
NA TRBJ2-2 TRBV10-1 CASTSTRNTGELFF
NA TRBJ2-5 TRBV12-5 CARPLPPRLETQYF
NA TRBJ1-2 TRBV4-2 CASSQERQGPYGYTF
NA TRBJ2-7 TRBV4-2 CASSPGTGAPYEQYF
NA TRBJ1-6 TRBV7-2 CASSPPKKGPNSPLHF
NA TRBJ1-1 TRBV9 CASSVGGTVNTEAFF
NA TRBJ1-3 TRBV4-1 CASSSGQASGNTIYF